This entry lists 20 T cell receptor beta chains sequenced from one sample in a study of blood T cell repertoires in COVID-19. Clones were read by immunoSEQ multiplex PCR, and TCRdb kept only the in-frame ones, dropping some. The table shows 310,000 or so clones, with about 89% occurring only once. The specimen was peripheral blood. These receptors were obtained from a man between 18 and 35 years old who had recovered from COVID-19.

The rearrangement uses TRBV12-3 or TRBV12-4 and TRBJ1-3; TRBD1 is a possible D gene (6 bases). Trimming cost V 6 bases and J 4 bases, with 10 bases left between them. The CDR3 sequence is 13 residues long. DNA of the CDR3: TGTGCCAGCAGCACACAGGGAGGAAACACCATATATTTT. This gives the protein CASSTQGGNTIYF.

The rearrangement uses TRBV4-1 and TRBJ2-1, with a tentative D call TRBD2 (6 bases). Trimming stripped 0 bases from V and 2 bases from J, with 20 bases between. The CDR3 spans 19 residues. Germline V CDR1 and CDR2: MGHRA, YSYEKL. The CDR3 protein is CASSQEGPDGSGPYNEQFF. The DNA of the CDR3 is TGCGCCAGCAGCCAAGAAGGGCCGGATGGGAGCGGGCCCTACAATGAGCAGTTCTTC.

The DNA of the CDR3 is TGTGCCAGCAGTGCAGGGTTTACGGGTGACTACGAGCAGTACTTC. Its protein product is CASSAGFTGDYEQYF. This chain links TRBV2 with TRBJ2-7; D possibly corresponds to TRBD1 (5 bases). V was trimmed by 4 bases and J by 3 bases, leaving 16 bases between them. The CDR3 is 15 residues long. Germline V CDR1 and CDR2: SNHLY, FYNNEI.

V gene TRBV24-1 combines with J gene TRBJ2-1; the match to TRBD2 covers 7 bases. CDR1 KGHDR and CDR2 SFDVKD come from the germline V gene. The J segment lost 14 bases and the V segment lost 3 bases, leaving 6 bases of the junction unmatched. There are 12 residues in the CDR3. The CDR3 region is CATSDPGLRKFF. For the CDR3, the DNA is TGTGCCACCAGTGATCCGGGACTAAGAAAGTTCTTC.

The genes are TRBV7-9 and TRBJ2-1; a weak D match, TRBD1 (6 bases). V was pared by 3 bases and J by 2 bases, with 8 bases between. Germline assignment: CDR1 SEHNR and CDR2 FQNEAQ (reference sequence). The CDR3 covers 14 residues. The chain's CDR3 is CASSLSGAYNEQFF. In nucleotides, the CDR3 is TGTGCCAGCAGCTTGTCAGGGGCCTACAATGAGCAGTTCTTC.

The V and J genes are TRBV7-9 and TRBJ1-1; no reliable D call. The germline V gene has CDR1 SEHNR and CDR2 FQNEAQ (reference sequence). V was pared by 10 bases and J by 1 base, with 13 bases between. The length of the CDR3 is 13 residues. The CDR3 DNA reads TGTGCCATCGAAGAGGAGCCGAACACTGAAGCTTTCTTT. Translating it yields CAIEEEPNTEAFF.

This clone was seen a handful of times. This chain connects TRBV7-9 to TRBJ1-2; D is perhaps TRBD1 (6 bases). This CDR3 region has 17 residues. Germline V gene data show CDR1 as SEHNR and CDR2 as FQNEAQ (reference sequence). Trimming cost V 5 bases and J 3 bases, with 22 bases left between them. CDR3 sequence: CASSPPAGGGGDYGYTF. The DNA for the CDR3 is TGTGCCAGCAGCCCCCCGGCGGGGGGGGGCGGAGACTATGGCTACACCTTC. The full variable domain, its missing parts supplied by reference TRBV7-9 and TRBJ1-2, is DTGVSQNPRHKITKRGQNVTFRCDPISEHNRLYWYRQTLGQGPEFLTYFQNEAQLEKSRLLSDRFSAERPKGSFSTLEIQRTEQGDSAMYLCASSPPAGGGGDYGYTFGSGTRLTVV.

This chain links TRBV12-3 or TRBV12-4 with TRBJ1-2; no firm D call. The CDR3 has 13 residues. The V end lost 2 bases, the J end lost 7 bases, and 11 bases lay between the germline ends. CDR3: CASSLYRGSGYTF. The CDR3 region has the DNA TGTGCCAGCAGTTTATACCGGGGATCTGGCTACACCTTC.

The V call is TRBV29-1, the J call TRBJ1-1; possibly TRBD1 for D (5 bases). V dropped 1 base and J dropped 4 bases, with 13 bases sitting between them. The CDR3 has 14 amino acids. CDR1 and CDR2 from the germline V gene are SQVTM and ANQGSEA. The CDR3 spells CSVEAQGFFTEAFF. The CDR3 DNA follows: TGCAGCGTTGAAGCCCAGGGATTCTTCACTGAAGCTTTCTTT.

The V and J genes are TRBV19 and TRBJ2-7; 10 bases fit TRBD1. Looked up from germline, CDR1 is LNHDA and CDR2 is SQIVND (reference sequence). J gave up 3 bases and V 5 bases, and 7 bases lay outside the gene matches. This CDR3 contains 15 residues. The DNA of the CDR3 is TGTGCCAGTAGTTTACCGGGACAGGGGTACTACGAGCAGTACTTC. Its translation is CASSLPGQGYYEQYF.

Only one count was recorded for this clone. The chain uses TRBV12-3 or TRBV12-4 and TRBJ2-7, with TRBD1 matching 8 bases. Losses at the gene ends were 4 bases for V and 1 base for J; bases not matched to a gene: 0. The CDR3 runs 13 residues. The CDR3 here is CASSWTGSYEQYF. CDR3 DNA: TGTGCCAGCAGTTGGACAGGGTCCTACGAGCAGTACTTC.

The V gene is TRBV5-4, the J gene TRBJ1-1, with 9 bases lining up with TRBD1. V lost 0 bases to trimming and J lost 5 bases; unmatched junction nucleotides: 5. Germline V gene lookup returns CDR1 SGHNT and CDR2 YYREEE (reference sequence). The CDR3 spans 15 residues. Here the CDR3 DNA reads TGTGCCAGCAGCTTGGGACAGGGGGTGACAACTGAAGCTTTCTTT. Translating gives CASSLGQGVTTEAFF.

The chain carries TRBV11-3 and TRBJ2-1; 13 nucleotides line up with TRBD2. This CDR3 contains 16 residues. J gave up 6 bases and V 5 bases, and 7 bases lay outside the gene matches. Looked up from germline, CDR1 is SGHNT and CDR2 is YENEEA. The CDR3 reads CASSPSGTSGVNEQFF. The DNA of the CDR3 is TGTGCCAGCAGCCCCTCCGGGACTAGCGGGGTCAATGAGCAGTTCTTC.

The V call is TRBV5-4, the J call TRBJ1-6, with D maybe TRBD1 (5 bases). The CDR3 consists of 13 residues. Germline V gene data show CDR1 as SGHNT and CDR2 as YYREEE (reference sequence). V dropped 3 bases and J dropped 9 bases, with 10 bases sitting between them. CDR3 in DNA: TGTGCCAGCAGCTCGGGGGAGGTTTCACCCCTCCACTTT. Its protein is CASSSGEVSPLHF.

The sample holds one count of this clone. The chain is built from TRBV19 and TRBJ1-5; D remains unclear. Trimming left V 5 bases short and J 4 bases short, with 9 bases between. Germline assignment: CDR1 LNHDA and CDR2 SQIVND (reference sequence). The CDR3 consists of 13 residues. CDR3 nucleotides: TGTGCCAGTAGTTCGGGTTTGAATCAGCCCCAGCATTTT. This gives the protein CASSSGLNQPQHF.

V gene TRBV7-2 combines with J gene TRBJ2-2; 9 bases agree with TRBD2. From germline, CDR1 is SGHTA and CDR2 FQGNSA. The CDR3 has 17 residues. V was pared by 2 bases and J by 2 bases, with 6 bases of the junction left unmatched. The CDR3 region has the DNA TGTGCCAGCAGCTTAAAGTGGCGGGGGGGCAACACCGGGGAGCTGTTTTTT. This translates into CASSLKWRGGNTGELFF. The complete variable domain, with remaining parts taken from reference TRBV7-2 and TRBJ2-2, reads GAGVSQSPSNKVTEKGKDVELRCDPISGHTALYWYRQSLGQGLEFLIYFQGNSAPDKSGLPSDRFSAERTGGSVSTLTIQRTQQEDSAVYLCASSLKWRGGNTGELFFGEGSRLTVL.

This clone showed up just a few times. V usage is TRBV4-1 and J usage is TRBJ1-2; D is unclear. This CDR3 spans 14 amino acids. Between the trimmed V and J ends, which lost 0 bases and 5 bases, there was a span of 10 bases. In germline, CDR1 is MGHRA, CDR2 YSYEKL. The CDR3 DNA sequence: TGCGCCAGCAGCCAAGATCGGAGCGGGTATGGCTACACCTTC. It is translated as CASSQDRSGYGYTF.

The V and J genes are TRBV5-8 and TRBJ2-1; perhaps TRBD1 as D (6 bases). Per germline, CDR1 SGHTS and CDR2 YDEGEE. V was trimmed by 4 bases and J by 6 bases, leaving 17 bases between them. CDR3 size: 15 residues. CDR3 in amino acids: CASSPEGGTSNEQFF. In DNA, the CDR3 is TGTGCCAGCAGCCCGGAAGGGGGAACATCCAATGAGCAGTTCTTC.

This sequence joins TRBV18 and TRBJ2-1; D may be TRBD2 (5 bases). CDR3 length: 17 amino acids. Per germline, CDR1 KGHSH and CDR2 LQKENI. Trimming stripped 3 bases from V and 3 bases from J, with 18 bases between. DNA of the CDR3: TGTGCCAGCTCACCCCTCCTGGAGAGGGCCAGCTACAATGAGCAGTTCTTC. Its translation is CASSPLLERASYNEQFF.

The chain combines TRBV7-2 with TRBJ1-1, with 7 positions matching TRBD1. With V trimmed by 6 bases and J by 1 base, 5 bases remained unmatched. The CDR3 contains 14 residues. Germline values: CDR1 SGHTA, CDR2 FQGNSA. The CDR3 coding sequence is TGTGCCAGCAGTACCGGGACAGAGAACACTGAAGCTTTCTTT. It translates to CASSTGTENTEAFF.